The T cell receptor beta chain described here comes from a study of lung T cells in sarcoidosis with Löfgren's syndrome. Whole-study context: Löfgren's syndrome patients were the main repertoire analysis focus.

Study observations and caveats: Shared TRAV12-1 and TRBV2 CDR3 motifs across Löfgren's syndrome patients reportedly suggested public CD4+ TCRs. Löfgren's syndrome patients reportedly showed greatest TRAV12-1 and TRBV2 expansion versus controls. TRBV2 was the preferred pairing partner of TRAV12-1, with similar CDR3s.

The germline V and J ends were trimmed by 1 base and 5 bases, with 9 bases remaining between them. The V gene's germline CDR1 is DFQATT and CDR2 SNEGSKA (reference sequence). The CDR3 is 12 amino acids. This clonotype was picked up many times. Its target is not known. MiXCR was run by TCRdb on the reads, yielding one entry per CDR3 protein. The sample includes roughly 63,000 distinct CDR3 sequences, 21% of them seen just once. The sequenced sample was CD4+ T cells from PBMCs. V gene TRBV20-1 combines with J gene TRBJ2-7; no clear D. The receptor comes from a human donor with sarcoidosis (Löfgren's syndrome or another form), or a control subject (not recorded which). The CDR3 loop is CSARADRDEQYF. The CDR3 DNA sequence: TGCAGTGCTAGAGCCGATCGGGACGAGCAGTACTTC.